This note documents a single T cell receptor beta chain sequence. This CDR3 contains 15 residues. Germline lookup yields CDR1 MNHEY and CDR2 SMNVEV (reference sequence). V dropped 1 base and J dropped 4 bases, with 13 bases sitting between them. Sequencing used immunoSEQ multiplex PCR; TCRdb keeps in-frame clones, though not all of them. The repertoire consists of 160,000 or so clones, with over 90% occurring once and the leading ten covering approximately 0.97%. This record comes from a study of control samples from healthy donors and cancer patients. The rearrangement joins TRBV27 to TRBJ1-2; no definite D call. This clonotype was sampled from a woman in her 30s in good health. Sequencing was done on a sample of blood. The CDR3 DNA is TGTGCCAGCAGTTTATTACCTGACCACCCCTATGGCTACACCTTC. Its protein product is CASSLLPDHPYGYTF.